These 15 T cell receptor beta chains came from one sample sequenced in a study of T cell responses to AZD1222 COVID-19 vaccine. TCRdb keeps only in-frame clones here, not all; method: immunoSEQ multiplex PCR. The sample shows fewer than 150,000 clones, 84% of them seen only once. Specimen: peripheral blood, collected on day 0 of AZD1222 vaccination. The source is an adult in good health.

This chain joins TRBV10-1 and TRBJ1-2; possibly TRBD1 for D (6 bases). The germline CDR1 and CDR2 sequences are WNHNN and SYGVQD (reference sequence). Trimming shortened V by 7 bases and J by 6 bases, and 21 bases separated the two germline ends. The CDR3 has 15 amino acids. The CDR3 region has the DNA TGCGCCAGCAACGAGGGACAAAACCTTGGCGATGGCTACACCTTC. Translating it yields CASNEGQNLGDGYTF.

The rearrangement uses TRBV13 and TRBJ1-3; D gene unclear. The V gene's germline CDR1 is PRHDT and CDR2 FYEKMQ (reference sequence). V was clipped by 3 bases and J by 2 bases, with 11 bases between them. The CDR3 sequence is 15 residues long. The CDR3 loop reads CASSFYTGPGNTIYF. Written as DNA, the CDR3 is TGTGCCAGCAGCTTTTATACTGGTCCTGGAAACACCATATATTTT.

The chain links TRBV9 to TRBJ1-1, with a tentative D call TRBD1 (6 bases). The CDR3 consists of 15 residues. CDR1 SGDLS and CDR2 YYNGEE come from the germline V gene. Trimming removed 3 bases from V and 8 bases from J, with 20 bases in between. CDR3 sequence (DNA): TGTGCCAGCAGCGCCCAAGGACAGAGGGGTCTAGAAGCTTTCTTT. It is translated as CASSAQGQRGLEAFF.

The chain combines TRBV5-6 with TRBJ1-3; D remains ambiguous. Trimming stripped 0 bases from V and 2 bases from J, with 9 bases between. Germline CDR1 SGHDT, CDR2 YYEEEE. This CDR3 comprises 15 residues. CDR3 protein: CASSLGREAGNTIYF. The CDR3 DNA is TGTGCCAGCAGCTTGGGGAGGGAAGCTGGAAACACCATATATTTT.

The chain has TRBV3-1 (or the pseudogene TRBV3-2) and TRBJ1-1, with D unclear. V was pared by 2 bases and J by 7 bases, with 11 bases between. The germline CDR1 and CDR2 sequences are LGHDT and YNNKEL (reference sequence). CDR3 size: 13 residues. The CDR3 is CASSQWAAGEAFF. The CDR3, as DNA: TGTGCCAGCAGCCAATGGGCCGCGGGTGAAGCTTTCTTT.

V is TRBV6-5 and J is TRBJ2-1; the D gene is possibly TRBD2 (5 bases). Between the trimmed V and J ends, which lost 5 bases and 7 bases, there was a span of 12 bases. CDR1 and CDR2 from the germline V gene are MNHEY and SVGAGI. The CDR3 has 13 amino acids. The CDR3 loop reads CASSTGLGNEQFF. The CDR3 nucleotides are TGTGCCAGCAGTACCGGACTCGGGAATGAGCAGTTCTTC.

The chain links TRBV27 to TRBJ1-1; TRBD1 agrees at 9 bases. Trimming at V came to 5 bases and at J to 4 bases, leaving 5 bases not matched to a gene. Germline loops: CDR1 MNHEY, CDR2 SMNVEV (reference sequence). CDR3 length: 14 amino acids. In DNA, the CDR3 is TGTGCCAGCAGTGTTGACAGGGGGAGCACTGAAGCTTTCTTT. Encoded protein: CASSVDRGSTEAFF.

The rearrangement links TRBV5-1 to TRBJ2-1; TRBD2 matches 10 bases. CDR3 length equals 17 residues. V lost 0 bases, J lost 6 bases, and 9 bases stayed unmatched. Germline-derived CDR1 and CDR2 are SGHRS and YFSETQ. The CDR3 spells CASSLAVIQRGGNEQFF. CDR3 bases: TGCGCCAGCAGCTTGGCCGTCATCCAGCGGGGGGGCAATGAGCAGTTCTTC.

This sequence joins TRBV14 and TRBJ2-7; D is possibly TRBD1 (6 bases). Germline CDR1 reads SGHDN; CDR2 reads FVKESK. Trimming shortened V by 4 bases and J by 1 base, and 11 bases separated the two germline ends. This CDR3 is built from 14 residues. CDR3 bases: TGTGCCAGCAGCCGACAGGCCAGTTCCTACGAGCAGTACTTC. It yields the protein CASSRQASSYEQYF. Full variable domain (remainder filled in from reference TRBV14 and TRBJ2-7): EAGVTQFPSHSVIEKGQTVTLRCDPISGHDNLYWYRRVMGKEIKFLLHFVKESKQDESGMPNNRFLAERTGGTYSTLKVQPAELEDSGVYFCASSRQASSYEQYFGPGTRLTVT.

V usage is TRBV6-6 and J usage is TRBJ1-1; 9 positions agree with TRBD1. The germline V gene has CDR1 MNHNY and CDR2 SVGAGI (reference sequence). The length of the CDR3 is 14 residues. V lost 5 bases, J lost 7 bases, and 8 bases stayed unmatched. The CDR3 is CASSPNRGQDEAFF. CDR3 nucleotides: TGTGCCAGCAGTCCCAACAGGGGGCAAGATGAAGCTTTCTTT.

A single count supports this clone. The V call is TRBV5-6, the J call TRBJ2-4, with D tentatively TRBD1 or TRBD2 (5 bases each). The CDR3 contains 15 residues. The V end lost 6 bases, the J end lost 0 bases, and 13 bases lay between the germline ends. The germline gives CDR1 SGHDT, CDR2 YYEEEE. CDR3 nucleotides: TGTGCCAGCAACCCGTGGGGACCAGCCAAAAACATTCAGTACTTC. It encodes CASNPWGPAKNIQYF.

The chain recombines TRBV19 with TRBJ2-3; D ambiguous. The V end lost 6 bases, the J end lost 1 base, and 17 bases lay between the germline ends. Germline V gene lookup returns CDR1 LNHDA and CDR2 SQIVND (reference sequence). This CDR3 has 16 residues. CDR3 nucleotides: TGTGCCAGTAGCCTTGGGATAGGTATTCGCACAGATACGCAGTATTTT. Translated, it gives CASSLGIGIRTDTQYF.

This chain joins TRBV2 and TRBJ1-5; D not certain. V was pared by 5 bases and J by 9 bases, with 14 bases between. The CDR3 runs to 13 residues. Germline loops: CDR1 SNHLY, CDR2 FYNNEI. The CDR3 nucleotides are TGTGCCAGCAGTCCTCAGACCCGTGGGCCCCAGCATTTT. Its translation: CASSPQTRGPQHF.

This clone was observed once. The CDR3: CAWRDERGRGNYEQYF. CDR3 sequence (DNA): TGTGCCTGGAGGGACGAGCGGGGCAGGGGGAACTACGAGCAGTACTTC. The genes are TRBV30 and TRBJ2-7, with D perhaps being TRBD1 or TRBD2 (7 bases each). Germline V gene lookup returns CDR1 GTSNPN and CDR2 SVGIG (reference sequence). With 3 bases removed from V and 3 bases from J, the gap between germline ends came to 21 bases. This CDR3 contains 16 residues.

The rearrangement links TRBV7-2 to TRBJ1-5, with TRBD1 matching over 10 bases. The germline gives CDR1 SGHTA, CDR2 FQGNSA. J was trimmed by 6 bases and V by 5 bases; bases with no gene match: 4. The length of the CDR3 is 14 residues. For the CDR3, the DNA is TGTGCCAGCAGCCCGGACAGGGGGGGTCAGCCCCAGCATTTT. It encodes CASSPDRGGQPQHF.